This T cell receptor (beta chain) was sequenced for a study of radiation and T cells in renal cell carcinoma. The time point here: blood 2 weeks post-SBRT. Indicated treatment: 15 Gy SBRT to primary tumor, nephrectomy 4 weeks later. Concerning this clone: Its antigen is as yet unknown.

Here immunoSEQ multiplex PCR was the method, and the copy in TCRdb shows in-frame clones only, minus some. Of 100,000 to 150,000 clones in the sample, more than 70% are singletons; the top ten hold over 4.5%. The CDR3 has 14 amino acids. With 5 bases removed from V and 5 bases from J, the gap between germline ends came to 15 bases. From germline, CDR1 is MDHEN and CDR2 SYDVKM. Study-wide results and limits: Pretreatment tumor biopsies were lacking, so baseline clonotypes are unknown. Top tumor clonotypes rose in blood 2 weeks post-radiation, then contracted.

The specimen comprised blood, sampled from a patient whose treatment included radiotherapy and nephrectomy. This sequence was found in a woman in her seventies with renal cell carcinoma. V and J are TRBV28 and TRBJ1-1; D perhaps matches TRBD1 (5 bases). CDR3 DNA: TGTGCCAGCAGTCCACCCCGAGGGACTACTGAAGCTTTCTTT. Protein: CASSPPRGTTEAFF.